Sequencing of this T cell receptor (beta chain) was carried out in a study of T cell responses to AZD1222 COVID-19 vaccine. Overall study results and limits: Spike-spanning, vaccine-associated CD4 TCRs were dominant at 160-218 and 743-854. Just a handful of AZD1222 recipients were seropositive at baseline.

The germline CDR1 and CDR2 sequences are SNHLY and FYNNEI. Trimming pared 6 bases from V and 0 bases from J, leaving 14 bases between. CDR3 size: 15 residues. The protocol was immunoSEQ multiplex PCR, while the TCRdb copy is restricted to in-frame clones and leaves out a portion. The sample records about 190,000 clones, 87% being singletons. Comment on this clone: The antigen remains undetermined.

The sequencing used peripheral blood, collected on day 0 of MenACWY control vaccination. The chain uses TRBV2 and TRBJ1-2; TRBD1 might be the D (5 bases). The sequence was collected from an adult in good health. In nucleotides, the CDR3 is TGTGCCAGCAGCAGGGCTGAGATTCCTAACTATGGCTACACCTTC. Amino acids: CASSRAEIPNYGYTF.